Listed below are T cell receptor beta chains from one sample, sequenced in a study of regulatory T cells in long-lasting Graves disease. TCRdb re-analysed the multiplex PCR reads in MiXCR, keeping a single row per CDR3 protein. Of 400,000 to 450,000 distinct CDR3 sequences in the sample, about 20% were seen once. This sample comprised peripheral blood mononuclear cells (PBMCs), obtained when the disease was refractory, from a patient treated with antithyroid drugs. All receptors derive from a female donor with Graves disease. CDR3s include the opening cysteine and the closing phenylalanine or tryptophan. The D gene is left open where the match is weak. Where a row states a size, it is once, few, many or the class of an expanded clone; other rows omit it.

d_call	j_call	clone_size	v_call	cdr3_aa	cdr3_nt
NA	TRBJ2-2	many	TRBV2	CASSPLGTGELFF	TGTGCCAGCAGTCCACTCGGGACCGGGGAGCTGTTTTTT
NA	TRBJ1-2	few	TRBV19	CASSSMTGDLYGYTF	TGTGCCAGCAGTTCAATGACAGGAGACCTTTATGGCTACACCTTC
TRBD1	TRBJ1-4	few	TRBV7-8	CASSYTGGENEKLFF	TGTGCCAGCAGCTACACAGGGGGCGAAAATGAAAAACTGTTTTTT
TRBD2	TRBJ2-5	many	TRBV27	CASSLSYSILLAGKETQYF	TGTGCCAGCAGTTTATCGTACTCCATCTTACTAGCGGGAAAAGAGACCCAGTACTTC
NA	TRBJ2-5	few	TRBV18	CASSEIRRRSQETQYF	TGTGCCAGCTCCGAGATCCGACGAAGGTCCCAAGAGACCCAGTACTTC
NA	TRBJ2-7	NA	TRBV10-3	CAISADFGGSYEQYF	TGTGCCATCAGTGCGGATTTTGGCGGATCCTACGAGCAGTACTTC
NA	TRBJ2-1	few	TRBV28	CASSFSANPTHEQFF	TGTGCCAGCAGTTTTTCCGCGAACCCAACGCACGAGCAGTTCTTC
NA	TRBJ2-5	many	TRBV28	CASKGSPQETQYF	TGTGCCAGCAAGGGCTCGCCCCAAGAGACCCAGTACTTC
TRBD1	TRBJ1-5	many	TRBV28	CASSSRGQGGNQPQHF	TGTGCCAGCAGTTCGCGCGGACAGGGCGGCAATCAGCCCCAGCATTTT
TRBD2	TRBJ2-7	NA	TRBV20-1	CSARDPAAGGLYEQYF	TGCAGTGCTAGAGATCCGGCAGCGGGAGGGCTATACGAGCAGTACTTC
NA	TRBJ2-7	few	TRBV29-1	CSAAPGAYEQYF	TGCAGCGCCGCACCGGGGGCTTACGAGCAGTACTTC
TRBD2	TRBJ2-5	few	TRBV6-1	CASSDRLASGSETQYF	TGTGCCAGCAGTGACCGACTAGCCTCCGGCTCGGAGACCCAGTACTTC
NA	TRBJ1-5	few	TRBV27	CASSLAGAGQPQHF	TGTGCCAGCAGTTTAGCAGGGGCGGGTCAGCCCCAGCATTTT
NA	TRBJ1-1	many	TRBV2	CASSGEVNTEAFF	TGTGCCAGCAGTGGTGAAGTGAACACTGAAGCTTTCTTT
NA	TRBJ2-3	few	TRBV29-1	CSVEPGATDTQYF	TGCAGCGTTGAACCGGGGGCCACAGATACGCAGTATTTT
NA	TRBJ2-5	NA	TRBV15	CATSRVGVQETQYF	TGTGCCACCAGCAGAGTCGGAGTACAAGAGACCCAGTACTTC
NA	TRBJ2-3	many	TRBV7-2	CASSLGGTDTQYF	TGTGCCAGCAGCTTAGGTGGCACAGATACGCAGTATTTT
NA	TRBJ1-5	many	TRBV2	CASSDRGRQPQHF	TGTGCCAGCAGTGACAGGGGTCGCCAGCCCCAGCATTTT
NA	TRBJ2-7	few	TRBV29-1	CSAQSGASAYEQYF	TGCAGCGCGCAATCGGGTGCTAGTGCCTACGAGCAGTACTTC
NA	TRBJ2-5	many	TRBV6-1	CASNSLRGRGRETQYF	TGTGCCAGCAACTCTTTGAGGGGACGGGGGAGAGAGACCCAGTACTTC
NA	TRBJ2-7	many	TRBV16	CASSQTGSYEQYF	TGCGCCAGCAGCCAAACAGGCTCCTACGAGCAGTACTTC
NA	TRBJ2-1	NA	TRBV6-9	CASSYEAGMIGNEQFF	TGTGCCAGCAGTTACGAAGCAGGGATGATTGGGAATGAGCAGTTCTTC
NA	TRBJ2-7	few	TRBV7-2	CASSFMLEQYF	TGTGCCAGCAGCTTTATGCTCGAGCAGTACTTC
TRBD1	TRBJ1-4	many	TRBV5-1	CASSPGQASEKLFF	TGCGCCAGCAGCCCGGGACAGGCCTCAGAAAAACTGTTTTTT
TRBD2	TRBJ2-4	NA	TRBV2	CASSIRAGDKNIQYF	TGTGCCAGCAGTATACGAGCGGGAGACAAAAACATTCAGTACTTC
NA	TRBJ2-4	many	TRBV6-5	CASSYSGNRAKNIQYF	TGTGCCAGCAGTTACTCGGGGAATAGGGCCAAAAACATTCAGTACTTC
NA	TRBJ2-7	few	TRBV29-1	CSVDRDYEQYF	TGCAGCGTTGACAGGGACTACGAGCAGTACTTC
NA	TRBJ2-7	NA	TRBV19	CASSTGNMGEQYF	TGTGCCAGTAGTACAGGGAACATGGGCGAGCAGTACTTC
TRBD2	TRBJ2-7	NA	TRBV7-9	CASSSLAVGAGAPYEQYF	TGTGCCAGCTCCTCATTAGCCGTTGGAGCGGGAGCCCCCTACGAGCAGTACTTC
NA	TRBJ2-5	many	TRBV5-5	CASGTNQETQYF	TGTGCCAGCGGGACAAACCAAGAGACCCAGTACTTC
TRBD2	TRBJ2-7	NA	TRBV19	CASSPEVLAGVAYEQYF	TGTGCCAGTAGTCCCGAGGTCCTAGCGGGAGTGGCCTACGAGCAGTACTTC
TRBD2	TRBJ2-2	many	TRBV28	CASTGQGGTGELFF	TGTGCCAGCACTGGGCAGGGAGGGACCGGGGAGCTGTTTTTT
TRBD2	TRBJ2-1	once	TRBV19	CASKGLGGDQRNNEQFF	TGTGCCAGTAAGGGGTTGGGGGGGGACCAACGCAACAATGAGCAGTTCTTC
NA	TRBJ2-7	NA	TRBV29-1	CSVVITGPDGWEQYF	TGCAGCGTTGTTATCACGGGACCCGATGGGTGGGAGCAGTACTTC
TRBD1	TRBJ1-3	NA	TRBV6-2/TRBV6-3	CASSAQGPGNTIYF	TGTGCCAGCAGCGCACAGGGGCCTGGAAACACCATATATTTT
NA	TRBJ1-5	many	TRBV7-3	CASSQTANQPQHF	TGTGCCAGCAGCCAGACAGCCAATCAGCCCCAGCATTTT
TRBD2	TRBJ2-1	few	TRBV24-1	CATSDSGLAGGPSNEQFF	TGTGCCACCAGTGACTCGGGACTAGCGGGAGGGCCCTCCAATGAGCAGTTCTTC
TRBD1	TRBJ2-5	NA	TRBV18	CASSPWTGGTNRDQETQYF	TGTGCCAGCTCCCCTTGGACAGGGGGGACGAACCGAGACCAAGAGACCCAGTACTTC
TRBD2	TRBJ2-7	many	TRBV20-1	CSARDLTSGRQYF	TGCAGTGCTAGAGATCTTACTAGCGGGAGGCAGTACTTC
NA	TRBJ2-5	NA	TRBV13	CASSSDVETQYF	TGTGCCAGCAGCTCAGACGTGGAGACCCAGTACTTC
NA	TRBJ2-4	NA	TRBV7-2	CASSLAVQKYIQYF	TGTGCCAGCAGCTTAGCGGTCCAAAAATACATTCAGTACTTC
TRBD2	TRBJ2-3	NA	TRBV7-9	CASSWPSGTSGRATDTQYF	TGTGCCAGCAGCTGGCCGAGCGGGACTAGCGGGAGGGCAACAGATACGCAGTATTTT
TRBD1	TRBJ2-1	NA	TRBV10-3	CAISRDRVSPNNEQFF	TGTGCCATCAGTCGGGACAGGGTCAGCCCCAACAATGAGCAGTTCTTC
NA	TRBJ2-5	few	TRBV28	CAIDQGAETQYF	TGTGCCATCGACCAGGGAGCCGAGACCCAGTACTTC